What follows are 11 T cell receptor beta chains derived from one specimen sequenced in a study of CD8+CD57+ T cells in acquired aplastic anemia. Individuals selected for sequencing had exhibited CD8+CD57+ cell expansion on flow cytometry. Genomic DNA templated the TCR beta VDJ and CDR3 profiling. One entry per CDR3 protein results from TCRdb running MiXCR on the reads. The sample has under 250,000 distinct CDR3 sequences; approximately 50% are singletons. Specimen: sorted CD4+, CD8+, or CD8+CD57+ T cells (not recorded which) from PBMCs. The receptors were gathered from a human donor with aplastic anemia.

Worth noting for this clonotype: A clone one base away is much larger, so this may be a read error. The rearrangement links TRBV7-9 to TRBJ2-6; D gene ambiguous. The V gene lost 5 bases and the J gene lost 0 bases, with 11 bases spanning the gap. The CDR3 is 16 residues long. Germline CDR1 reads SEHNR; CDR2 reads FQNEAQ (reference sequence). Here the CDR3 reads CASSPGGDSGANVLTF. Written as DNA, the CDR3 is TGTGCCAGCAGCCCGGGCGGAGACTCTGGGGCCAACGTCCTGACTTTC.

The chain uses TRBV24-1 and TRBJ2-1; D unclear. With 4 bases removed from V and 9 bases from J, the gap between germline ends came to 12 bases. This CDR3 region has 13 residues. The germline gives CDR1 KGHDR, CDR2 SFDVKD. CDR3 DNA: TGTGCCACCAGTGACTCAAGGGCGATTGAGCAGTTCTTC. Encoded protein: CATSDSRAIEQFF.

The chain couples TRBV10-1 to TRBJ1-1, with TRBD1 as a possible D gene (5 bases). Trimming left V 9 bases short and J 8 bases short, with 19 bases between. Per germline, CDR1 WNHNN and CDR2 SYGVQD (reference sequence). CDR3 length: 13 residues. CDR3 nucleotides: TGCGCCAGATCGGACAACATGAACGCCGAAGCTTTCTTT. This translates into CARSDNMNAEAFF.

With respect to this clonotype: A read error may explain this, as a much larger clone is one base away. The chain combines TRBV6-2 or TRBV6-3 with TRBJ2-7, with TRBD1 identical over 9 bases. Germline CDR1 and CDR2: MNHEY and SVGEGT. CDR3 size: 16 residues. CDR3 sequence reads: CASGGPGQGRSYEQCF. The DNA of the CDR3 is TGTGCCAGCGGTGGGCCGGGACAGGGCCGCTCCTACGAGCAGTGCTTC.

This clonotype was found many times. V and J are TRBV27 and TRBJ2-5; possibly TRBD1 for D (5 bases). The germline CDR1 and CDR2 sequences are MNHEY and SMNVEV (reference sequence). The CDR3 contains 13 residues. With 9 bases removed from V and 3 bases from J, the gap between germline ends came to 14 bases. The CDR3 is CARTRGREETQYF. CDR3 bases: TGTGCCAGAACAAGGGGTAGGGAAGAGACCCAGTACTTC.

The J gene is TRBJ2-5, the V gene TRBV4-1; 8 bases line up with TRBD2. The length of the CDR3 is 15 residues. The V segment lost 0 bases and the J segment 5 bases; nucleotides outside the gene matches: 5. Germline V gene data show CDR1 as MGHRA and CDR2 as YSYEKL. The CDR3 DNA is TGCGCCAGCAGCCAAGATCGACTAGCGAGCGAGACCCAGTACTTC. Protein: CASSQDRLASETQYF.

This chain joins TRBV29-1 and TRBJ2-5, with TRBD1 identical over 10 bases. CDR1 is SQVTM and CDR2 is ANQGSEA in the germline V gene. Trimming took 8 bases from V and 4 from J; bases not matched to a gene: 4. The CDR3 contains 12 residues. The DNA of the CDR3 is TGCAGCATACGACAGGGGGCAGAGACCCAGTACTTC. The encoded protein is CSIRQGAETQYF. Looking up the rest from reference TRBV29-1 and TRBJ2-5 gives the full variable domain: SAVISQKPSRDICQRGTSLTIQCQVDSQVTMMFWYRQQPGQSLTLIATANQGSEATYESGFVIDKFPISRPNLTFSTLTVSNMSPEDSSIYLCSIRQGAETQYFGPGTRLLVL.

In its sample, this clonotype was seen a few times. The V and J genes are TRBV6-6 and TRBJ2-7; D is undetermined. The CDR3 totals 17 residues. The germline V and J ends were trimmed by 0 bases and 2 bases, with 17 bases remaining between them. Germline V gene data show CDR1 as MNHNY and CDR2 as SVGAGI (reference sequence). CDR3 region: CASSYSWGSADTYEQYF. The CDR3 nucleotides read TGTGCCAGCAGTTACTCCTGGGGTTCGGCAGACACCTACGAGCAGTACTTC.

This clonotype was detected many times. The chain uses TRBV14 and TRBJ1-6; D is unresolved. The germline gives CDR1 SGHDN, CDR2 FVKESK. The CDR3 has 15 amino acids. V was cut by 5 bases and J by 2 bases, with 10 bases left in between. CDR3 in DNA: TGTGCCAGCAGCGAATCTGGGACCTATAATTCACCCCTCCACTTT. The encoded protein is CASSESGTYNSPLHF.

This clonotype was counted a few times. This sequence joins TRBV29-1 and TRBJ1-1; D is uncertain. Per germline, CDR1 SQVTM and CDR2 ANQGSEA. Trimming stripped 5 bases from V and 1 base from J, with 11 bases between. This CDR3 is built from 13 residues. Here the CDR3 reads CSVSAVGNTEAFF. The CDR3 DNA reads TGCAGCGTTTCGGCCGTTGGGAACACTGAAGCTTTCTTT.

The V and J genes are TRBV7-2 and TRBJ2-7; 9 nucleotides align to TRBD2. Germline V gene sequence: CDR1 SGHTA, CDR2 FQGNSA. V lost 1 base and J lost 6; bases outside the gene matches: 10. This CDR3 has 16 amino acids. CDR3 amino acids: CASSLGLAGLSSEQYV. In DNA form, the CDR3 reads TGTGCCAGCAGCTTAGGTCTAGCGGGACTTTCGTCCGAGCAGTACGTC.